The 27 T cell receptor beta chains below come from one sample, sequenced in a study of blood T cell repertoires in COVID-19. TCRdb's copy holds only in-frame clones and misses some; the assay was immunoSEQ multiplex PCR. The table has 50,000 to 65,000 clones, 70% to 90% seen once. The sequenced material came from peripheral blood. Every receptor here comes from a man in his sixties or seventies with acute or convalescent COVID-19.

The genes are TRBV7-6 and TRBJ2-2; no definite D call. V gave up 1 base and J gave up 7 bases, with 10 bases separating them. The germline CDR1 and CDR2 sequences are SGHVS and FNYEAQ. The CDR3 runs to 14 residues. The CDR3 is CASSLEAGFGELFF. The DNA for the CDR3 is TGTGCCAGCAGCTTAGAAGCAGGCTTCGGGGAGCTGTTTTTT.

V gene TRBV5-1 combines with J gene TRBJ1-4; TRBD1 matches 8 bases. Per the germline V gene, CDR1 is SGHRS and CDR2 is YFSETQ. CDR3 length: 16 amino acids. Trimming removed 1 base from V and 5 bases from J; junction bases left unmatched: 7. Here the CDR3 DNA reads TGCGCCAGCAGCTTGAGGGGGGGACAGGCGAATGAAAAACTGTTTTTT. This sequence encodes CASSLRGGQANEKLFF.

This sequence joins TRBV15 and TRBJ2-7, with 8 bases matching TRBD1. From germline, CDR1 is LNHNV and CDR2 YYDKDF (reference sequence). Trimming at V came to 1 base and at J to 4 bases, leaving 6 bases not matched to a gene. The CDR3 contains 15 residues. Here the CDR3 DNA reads TGTGCCACCAGCAGAGTTGGGACAGGTGGATACGAGCAGTACTTC. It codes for CATSRVGTGGYEQYF.

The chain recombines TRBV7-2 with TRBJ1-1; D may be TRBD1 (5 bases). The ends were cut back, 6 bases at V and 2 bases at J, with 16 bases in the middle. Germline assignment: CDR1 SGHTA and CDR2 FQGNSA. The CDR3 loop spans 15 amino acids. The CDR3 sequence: CASRGGIWGNTEAFF. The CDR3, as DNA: TGTGCCAGCAGGGGGGGAATCTGGGGAAACACTGAAGCTTTCTTT. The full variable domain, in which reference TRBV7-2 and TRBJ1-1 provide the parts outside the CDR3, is GAGVSQSPSNKVTEKGKDVELRCDPISGHTALYWYRQSLGQGLEFLIYFQGNSAPDKSGLPSDRFSAERTGGSVSTLTIQRTQQEDSAVYLCASRGGIWGNTEAFFGQGTRLTVV.

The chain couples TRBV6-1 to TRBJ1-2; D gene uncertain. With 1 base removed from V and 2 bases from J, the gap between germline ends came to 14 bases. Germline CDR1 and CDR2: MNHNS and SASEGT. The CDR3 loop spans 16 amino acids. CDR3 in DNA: TGTGCCAGCAGTGAAGGCGGAGGCCCATACAACTATGGCTACACCTTC. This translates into CASSEGGGPYNYGYTF.

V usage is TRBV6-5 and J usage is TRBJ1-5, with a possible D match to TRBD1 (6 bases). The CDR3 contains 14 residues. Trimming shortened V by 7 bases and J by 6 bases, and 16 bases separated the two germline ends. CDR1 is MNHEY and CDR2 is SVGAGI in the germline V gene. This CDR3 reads CASTQPGVSQPQHF. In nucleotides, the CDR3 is TGTGCCAGCACCCAGCCAGGGGTTAGTCAGCCCCAGCATTTT.

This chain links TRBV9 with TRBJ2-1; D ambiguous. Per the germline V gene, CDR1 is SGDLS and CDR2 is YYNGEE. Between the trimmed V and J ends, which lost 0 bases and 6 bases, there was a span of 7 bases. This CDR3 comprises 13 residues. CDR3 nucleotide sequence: TGTGCCAGCAGCGTAGCCGGTACCAATGAGCAGTTCTTC. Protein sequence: CASSVAGTNEQFF.

The CDR3 is CASSVPRVANYGYTF. The CDR3 DNA sequence: TGTGCCAGTAGTGTTCCGAGAGTAGCTAACTATGGCTACACCTTC. The gene calls are TRBV19 and TRBJ1-2; the D is unclear. Germline CDR1 reads LNHDA; CDR2 reads SQIVND (reference sequence). The CDR3 contains 15 residues. Deletions cut 5 bases from V and 0 bases from J, with 13 bases between. The full variable domain, with the rest looked up from reference TRBV19 and TRBJ1-2, is DGGITQSPKYLFRKEGQNVTLSCEQNLNHDAMYWYRQDPGQGLRLIYYSQIVNDFQKGDIAEGYSVSREKKESFPLTVTSAQKNPTAFYLCASSVPRVANYGYTFGSGTRLTVV.

The CDR3 spells CASSESNRGIGREAFF. The CDR3 nucleotides are TGTGCCAGCAGTGAGAGTAACAGGGGAATTGGAAGAGAAGCTTTCTTT. The chain combines TRBV6-1 with TRBJ1-1, with TRBD1 identical over 7 bases. V lost 3 bases to trimming and J lost 8 bases; unmatched junction nucleotides: 15. The length of the CDR3 is 16 residues. Looked up from germline, CDR1 is MNHNS and CDR2 is SASEGT.

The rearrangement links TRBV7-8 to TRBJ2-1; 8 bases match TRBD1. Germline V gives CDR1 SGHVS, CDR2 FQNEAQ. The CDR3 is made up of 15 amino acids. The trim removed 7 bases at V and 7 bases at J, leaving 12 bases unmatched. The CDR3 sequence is CASTQFRTGNNEQFF. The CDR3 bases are TGTGCCAGCACCCAATTTCGGACAGGGAATAATGAGCAGTTCTTC. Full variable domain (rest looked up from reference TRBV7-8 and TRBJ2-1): GAGVSQSPRYKVAKRGQDVALRCDPISGHVSLFWYQQALGQGPEFLTYFQNEAQLDKSGLPSDRFFAERPEGSVSTLKIQRTQQEDSAVYLCASTQFRTGNNEQFFGPGTRLTVL.

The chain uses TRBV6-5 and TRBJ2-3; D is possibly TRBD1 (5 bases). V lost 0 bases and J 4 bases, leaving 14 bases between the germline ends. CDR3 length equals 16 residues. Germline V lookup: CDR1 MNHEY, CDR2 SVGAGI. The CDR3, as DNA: TGTGCCAGCAGTTACTCGGGCAGGGTTTTTGCAGATACGCAGTATTTT. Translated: CASSYSGRVFADTQYF.

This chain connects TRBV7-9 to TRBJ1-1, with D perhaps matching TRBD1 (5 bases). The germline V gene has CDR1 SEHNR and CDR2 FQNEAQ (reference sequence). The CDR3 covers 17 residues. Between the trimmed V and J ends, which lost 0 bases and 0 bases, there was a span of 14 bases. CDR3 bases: TGTGCCAGCAGCTTAGCGGTCATGGGACTGTTGAACACTGAAGCTTTCTTT. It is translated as CASSLAVMGLLNTEAFF.

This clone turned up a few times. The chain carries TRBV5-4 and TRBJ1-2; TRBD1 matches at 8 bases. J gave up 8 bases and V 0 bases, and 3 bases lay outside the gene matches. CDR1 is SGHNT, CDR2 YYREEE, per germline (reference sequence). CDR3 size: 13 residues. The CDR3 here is CASSLGTGTGYTF. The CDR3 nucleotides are TGTGCCAGCAGCTTGGGGACAGGGACCGGCTACACCTTC.

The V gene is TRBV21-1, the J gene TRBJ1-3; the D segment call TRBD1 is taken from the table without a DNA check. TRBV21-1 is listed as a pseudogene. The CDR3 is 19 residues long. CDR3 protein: CASSKRVRDSYFSGNTIYF. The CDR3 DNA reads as TGTGCCAGCAGCAAGAGGGTCCGGGACAGCTACTTCTCTGGAAACACCATATATTTT.

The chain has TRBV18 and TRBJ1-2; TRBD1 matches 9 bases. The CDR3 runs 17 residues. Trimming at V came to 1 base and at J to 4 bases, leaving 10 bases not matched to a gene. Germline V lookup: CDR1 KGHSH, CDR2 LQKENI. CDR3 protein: CASSPLLMDRGLYGYTF. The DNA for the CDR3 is TGTGCCAGCTCACCACTGCTAATGGACAGGGGCCTCTATGGCTACACCTTC.

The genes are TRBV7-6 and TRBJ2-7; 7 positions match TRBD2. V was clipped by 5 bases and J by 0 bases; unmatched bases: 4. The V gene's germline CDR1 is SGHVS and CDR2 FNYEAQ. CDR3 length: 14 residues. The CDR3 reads CASSNGLDSYEQYF. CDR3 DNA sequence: TGTGCCAGCAGCAACGGACTAGACTCCTACGAGCAGTACTTC.

CDR3 coding DNA: TGCAGTGCTAGTGTTGCGGGGACGGGGAATTCACCCCTCCACTTT. It translates to CSASVAGTGNSPLHF. V usage is TRBV20-1 and J usage is TRBJ1-6, with D tentatively TRBD1 (5 bases). Germline V lookup: CDR1 DFQATT, CDR2 SNEGSKA (reference sequence). CDR3 size: 15 residues. V was pared by 3 bases and J by 7 bases, with 16 bases between.

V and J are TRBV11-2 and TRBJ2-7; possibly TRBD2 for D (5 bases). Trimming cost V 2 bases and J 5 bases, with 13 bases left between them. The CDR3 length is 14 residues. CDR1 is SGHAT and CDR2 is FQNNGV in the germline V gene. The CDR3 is CASSLHGSSDEQYF. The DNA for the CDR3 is TGTGCCAGCAGCTTACATGGGAGTAGCGACGAGCAGTACTTC.

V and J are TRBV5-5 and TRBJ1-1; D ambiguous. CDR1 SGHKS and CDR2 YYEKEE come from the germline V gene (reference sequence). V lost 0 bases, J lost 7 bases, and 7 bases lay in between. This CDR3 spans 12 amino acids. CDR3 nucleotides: TGTGCCAGCAGCTTGGGACAAATTGAAGCTTTCTTT. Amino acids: CASSLGQIEAFF.

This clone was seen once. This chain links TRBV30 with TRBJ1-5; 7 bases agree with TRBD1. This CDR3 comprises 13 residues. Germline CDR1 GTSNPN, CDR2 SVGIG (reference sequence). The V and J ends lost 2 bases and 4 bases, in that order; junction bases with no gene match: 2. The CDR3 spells CAWSQQGNQPQHF. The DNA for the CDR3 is TGTGCCTGGAGTCAACAGGGGAATCAGCCCCAGCATTTT.

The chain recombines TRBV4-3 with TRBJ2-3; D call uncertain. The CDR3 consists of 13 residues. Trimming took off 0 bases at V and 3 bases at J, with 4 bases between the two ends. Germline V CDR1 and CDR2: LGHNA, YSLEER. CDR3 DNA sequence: TGCGCCAGCAGCCAAGATCCGACAGATACGCAGTATTTT. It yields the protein CASSQDPTDTQYF.

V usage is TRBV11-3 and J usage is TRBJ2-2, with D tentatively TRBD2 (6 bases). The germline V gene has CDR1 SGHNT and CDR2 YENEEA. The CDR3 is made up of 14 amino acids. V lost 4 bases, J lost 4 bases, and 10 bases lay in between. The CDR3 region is CASSSRDSTGELFF. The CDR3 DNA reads TGTGCCAGCAGCTCACGGGACTCCACCGGGGAGCTGTTTTTT.

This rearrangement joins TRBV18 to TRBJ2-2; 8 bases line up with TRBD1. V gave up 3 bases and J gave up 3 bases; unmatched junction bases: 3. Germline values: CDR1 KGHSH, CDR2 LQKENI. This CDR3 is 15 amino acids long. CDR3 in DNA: TGTGCCAGCTCACCTCAGGGGGCGGACACCGGGGAGCTGTTTTTT. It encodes CASSPQGADTGELFF.

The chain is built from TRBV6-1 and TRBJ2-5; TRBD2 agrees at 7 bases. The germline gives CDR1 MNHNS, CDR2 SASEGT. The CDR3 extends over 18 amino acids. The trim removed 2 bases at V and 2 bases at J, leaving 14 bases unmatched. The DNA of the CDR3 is TGTGCCAGCAGTGAACTGGGAGTAGCGGGTAGCTTACAAGAGACCCAGTACTTC. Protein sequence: CASSELGVAGSLQETQYF.

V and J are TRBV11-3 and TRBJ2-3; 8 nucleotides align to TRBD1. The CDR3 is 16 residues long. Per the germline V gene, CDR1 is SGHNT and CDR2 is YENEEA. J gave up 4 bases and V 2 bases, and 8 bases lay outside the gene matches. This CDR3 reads CASSLNTGGFADTQYF. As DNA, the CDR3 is TGTGCCAGCAGCTTAAATACAGGGGGTTTTGCAGATACGCAGTATTTT.

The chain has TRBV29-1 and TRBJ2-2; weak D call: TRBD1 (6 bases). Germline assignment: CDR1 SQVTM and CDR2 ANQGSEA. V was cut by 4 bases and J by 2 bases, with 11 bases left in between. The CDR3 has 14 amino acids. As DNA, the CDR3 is TGCAGCGTTGTGGTACAGGGAAACACCGGGGAGCTGTTTTTT. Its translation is CSVVVQGNTGELFF.

The CDR3 reads CASSLISEEYGYTF. Written as DNA, the CDR3 is TGTGCCAGCAGCTTAATTAGTGAGGAGTATGGCTACACCTTC. The chain combines TRBV7-9 with TRBJ1-2; D unresolved. CDR1 and CDR2 (germline): SEHNR, FQNEAQ (reference sequence). Trimming removed 2 bases at V and 5 bases at J, with 12 bases between. The CDR3 spans 14 residues.